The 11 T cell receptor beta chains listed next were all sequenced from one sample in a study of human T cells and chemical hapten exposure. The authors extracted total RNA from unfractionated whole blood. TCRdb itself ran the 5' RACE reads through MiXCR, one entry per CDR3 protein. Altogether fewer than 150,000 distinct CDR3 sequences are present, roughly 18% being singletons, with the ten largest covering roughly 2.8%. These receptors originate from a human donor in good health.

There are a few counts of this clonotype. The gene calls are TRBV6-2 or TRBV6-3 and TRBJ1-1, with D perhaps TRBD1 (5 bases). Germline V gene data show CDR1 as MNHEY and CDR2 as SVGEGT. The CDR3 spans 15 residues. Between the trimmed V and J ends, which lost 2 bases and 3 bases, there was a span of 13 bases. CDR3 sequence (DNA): TGTGCCAGCAGTTACAGGGGCTCCACCCACACTGAAGCTTTCTTT. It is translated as CASSYRGSTHTEAFF.

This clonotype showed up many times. The CDR3 bases are TGTGCCACCAGTGAGTCCGACACTGAAGCTTTCTTT. This codes for CATSESDTEAFF. The chain is built from TRBV24-1 and TRBJ1-1; D unclear. V was clipped by 4 bases and J by 3 bases, with 5 bases between them. The CDR3 covers 12 residues. CDR1 and CDR2 (germline): KGHDR, SFDVKD.

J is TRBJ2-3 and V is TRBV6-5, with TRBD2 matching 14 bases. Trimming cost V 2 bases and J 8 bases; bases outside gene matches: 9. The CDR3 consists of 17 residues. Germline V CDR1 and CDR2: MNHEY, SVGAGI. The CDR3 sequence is CASSYPGTSGSWGTQYF. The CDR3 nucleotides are TGTGCCAGCAGTTACCCCGGGACTAGCGGGAGCTGGGGTACGCAGTATTTT.

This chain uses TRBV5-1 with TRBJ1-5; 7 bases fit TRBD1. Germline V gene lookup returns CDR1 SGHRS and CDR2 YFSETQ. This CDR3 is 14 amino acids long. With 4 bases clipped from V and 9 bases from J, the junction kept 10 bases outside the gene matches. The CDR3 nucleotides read TGCGCCAGCAGCCCCGGGACAGAAGAACGGCCCCAGCATTTT. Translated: CASSPGTEERPQHF.

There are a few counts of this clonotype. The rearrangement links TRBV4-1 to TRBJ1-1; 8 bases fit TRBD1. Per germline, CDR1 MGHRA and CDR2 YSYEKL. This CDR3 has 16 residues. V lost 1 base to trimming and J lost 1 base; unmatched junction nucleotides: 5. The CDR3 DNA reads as TGCGCCAGCAGCCAAGGCACAGGGGGATCGAACACTGAAGCTTTCTTT. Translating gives CASSQGTGGSNTEAFF.

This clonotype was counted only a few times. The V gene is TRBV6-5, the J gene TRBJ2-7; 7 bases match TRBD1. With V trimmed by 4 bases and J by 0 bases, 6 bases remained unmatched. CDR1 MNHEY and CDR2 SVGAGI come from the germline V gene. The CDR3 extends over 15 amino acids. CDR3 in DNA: TGTGCCAGCAGTTCCCGGACAGGTCGCTCCTACGAGCAGTACTTC. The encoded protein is CASSSRTGRSYEQYF.

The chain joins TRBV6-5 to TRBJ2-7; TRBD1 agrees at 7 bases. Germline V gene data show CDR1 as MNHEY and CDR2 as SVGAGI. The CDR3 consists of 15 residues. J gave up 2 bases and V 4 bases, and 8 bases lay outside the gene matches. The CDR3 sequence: CASSFQGGTAYEQYF. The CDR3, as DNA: TGTGCCAGCAGTTTTCAAGGTGGGACAGCCTACGAGCAGTACTTC.

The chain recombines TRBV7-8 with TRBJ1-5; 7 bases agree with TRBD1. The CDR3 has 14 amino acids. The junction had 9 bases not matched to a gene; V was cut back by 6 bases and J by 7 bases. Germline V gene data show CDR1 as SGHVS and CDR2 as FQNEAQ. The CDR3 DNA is TGTGCCAGCAGTGAAACAGGGGCAGGGCAGCCCCAGCATTTT. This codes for CASSETGAGQPQHF.

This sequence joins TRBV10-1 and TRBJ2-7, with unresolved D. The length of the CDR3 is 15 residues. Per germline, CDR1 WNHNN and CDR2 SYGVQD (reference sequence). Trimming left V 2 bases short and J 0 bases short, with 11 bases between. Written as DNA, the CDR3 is TGCGCCAGCAGTGAGGGCACGGAAAGCTCCTACGAGCAGTACTTC. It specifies CASSEGTESSYEQYF.

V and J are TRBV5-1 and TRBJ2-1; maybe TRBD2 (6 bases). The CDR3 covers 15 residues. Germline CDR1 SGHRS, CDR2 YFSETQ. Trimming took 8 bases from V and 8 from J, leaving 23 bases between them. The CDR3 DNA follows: TGCGCCAGTACCCTAACTAGCCTAGGGTTGGATGAGCAGTTCTTC. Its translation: CASTLTSLGLDEQFF.

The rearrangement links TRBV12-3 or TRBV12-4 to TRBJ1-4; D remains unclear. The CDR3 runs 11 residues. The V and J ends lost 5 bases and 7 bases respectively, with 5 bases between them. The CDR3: CASSAREKLFF. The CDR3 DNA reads TGTGCCAGCAGTGCCCGTGAAAAACTGTTTTTT.